Reported below is one T cell receptor beta chain. Its antigen is unknown. No base quality values were provided; no much bigger clone lies one nucleotide off. This sample was taken from a study of control samples from healthy donors and cancer patients (dated by TCRdb to 2018 to 2020). The CDR3 numbers 13 residues from cysteine through phenylalanine. Only the CDR3 DNA is retained, 39 bases long and in frame from the first base. The germline V gene gives CDR1 as SQVTM and CDR2 as ANQGSEA. V gives up 2 bases and J gives up 2 bases, and the segment between their germline ends measures 9 bases. The library was produced with the immunoSEQ multiplex PCR assay. This is the immuneACCESS table as TCRdb keeps it, with only in-frame sequences that have V and J called. A part of the clones is gone; compared with another copy, unresolved V genes explain less than half, and the rest is unexplained. Recorded for this sample are around 180,000 clones; approximately 94% of them occurred a single time. The ten largest account for 1.1% to 1.5% of the sample.

Material for sequencing was blood. The chain uses TRBV29-1 and TRBJ1-1, with a weak D call of TRBD1 (6 bases match). This clonotype was obtained from a woman under 30 in good health. The nucleotides are TGCAGCGTTGAACAGGGGTATAACACTGAAGCTTTCTTT. This translates into CSVEQGYNTEAFF. Here the CDR3 is joined to the reference TRBV29-1 and TRBJ1-1 genes, and the full variable domain is: SAVISQKPSRDICQRGTSLTIQCQVDSQVTMMFWYRQQPGQSLTLIATANQGSEATYESGFVIDKFPISRPNLTFSTLTVSNMSPEDSSIYLCSVEQGYNTEAFFGQGTRLTVV.